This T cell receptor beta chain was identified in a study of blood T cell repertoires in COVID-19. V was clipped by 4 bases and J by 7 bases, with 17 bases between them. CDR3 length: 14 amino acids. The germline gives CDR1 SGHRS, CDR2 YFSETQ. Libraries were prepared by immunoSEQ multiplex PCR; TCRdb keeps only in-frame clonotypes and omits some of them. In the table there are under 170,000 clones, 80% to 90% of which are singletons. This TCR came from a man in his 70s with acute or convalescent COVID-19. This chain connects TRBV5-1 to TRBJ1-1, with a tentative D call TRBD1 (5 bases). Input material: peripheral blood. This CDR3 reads CASSGRGRTIEAFF. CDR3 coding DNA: TGCGCCAGCAGCGGAAGGGGACGGACTATTGAAGCTTTCTTT.